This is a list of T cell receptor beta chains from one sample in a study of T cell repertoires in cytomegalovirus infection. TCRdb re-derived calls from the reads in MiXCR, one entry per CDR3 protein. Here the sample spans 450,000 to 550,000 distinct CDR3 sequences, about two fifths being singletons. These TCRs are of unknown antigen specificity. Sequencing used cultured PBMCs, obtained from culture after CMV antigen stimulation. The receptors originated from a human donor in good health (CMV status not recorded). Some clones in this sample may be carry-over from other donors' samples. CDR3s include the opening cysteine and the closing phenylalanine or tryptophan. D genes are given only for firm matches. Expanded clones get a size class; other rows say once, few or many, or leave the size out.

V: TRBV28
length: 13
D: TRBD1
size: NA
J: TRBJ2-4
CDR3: CASRGTGGNIQYF
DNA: TGTGCCAGCAGAGGGACAGGGGGAAACATTCAGTACTTC

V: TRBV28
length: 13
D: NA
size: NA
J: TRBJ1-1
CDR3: CASSLKVNTEAFF
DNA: TGTGCCAGCAGTTTAAAGGTGAACACTGAAGCTTTCTTT

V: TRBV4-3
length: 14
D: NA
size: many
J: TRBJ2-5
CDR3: CASSQDIGGRAQYF
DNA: TGCGCCAGCAGCCAAGATATCGGCGGGCGGGCCCAGTACTTC

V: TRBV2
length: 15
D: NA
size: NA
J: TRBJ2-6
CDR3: CASSERGSGANVLTF
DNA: TGTGCCAGCAGTGAAAGGGGCTCTGGGGCCAACGTCCTGACTTTC

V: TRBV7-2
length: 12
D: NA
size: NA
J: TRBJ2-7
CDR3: CASSLSRYEQYF
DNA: TGTGCCAGCAGCTTAAGCAGATACGAGCAGTACTTC

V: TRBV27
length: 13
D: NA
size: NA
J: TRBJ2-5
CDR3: CASSGGFGGTQYF
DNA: TGTGCCAGCAGTGGGGGGTTCGGGGGGACCCAGTACTTC

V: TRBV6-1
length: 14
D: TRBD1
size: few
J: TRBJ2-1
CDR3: CASVRPGTDNEQFF
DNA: TGTGCCAGCGTCCGGCCCGGGACAGACAATGAGCAGTTCTTC

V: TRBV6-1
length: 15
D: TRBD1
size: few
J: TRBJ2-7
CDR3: CASSPDRITPYEQYF
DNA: TGTGCCAGCAGTCCGGACAGGATTACCCCCTACGAGCAGTACTTC

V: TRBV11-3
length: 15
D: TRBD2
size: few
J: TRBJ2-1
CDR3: CASSLGLAGNHEQFF
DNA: TGTGCCAGCAGCCTCGGACTAGCGGGAAATCATGAGCAGTTCTTC

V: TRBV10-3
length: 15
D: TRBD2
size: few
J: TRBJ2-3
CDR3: CAGGTSGAGTDTQYF
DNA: TGTGCCGGGGGGACTAGCGGAGCGGGCACAGATACGCAGTATTTT

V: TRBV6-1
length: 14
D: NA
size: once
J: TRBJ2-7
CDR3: CASSGYRPSAEQYF
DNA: TGTGCCAGCAGTGGCTATAGGCCATCGGCGGAGCAGTACTTC

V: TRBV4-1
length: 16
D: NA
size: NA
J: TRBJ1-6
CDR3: CASSQGRGGLNSPLHF
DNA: TGCGCCAGCAGCCAGGGCCGGGGGGGACTTAATTCACCCCTCCACTTT

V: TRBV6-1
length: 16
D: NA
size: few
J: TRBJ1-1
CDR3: CASSERAVYMNTEAFF
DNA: TGTGCCAGCAGTGAACGGGCAGTTTACATGAACACTGAAGCTTTCTTT

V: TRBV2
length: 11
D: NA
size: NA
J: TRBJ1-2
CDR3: CASRSNYGYTF
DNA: TGTGCCAGCAGGTCTAACTATGGCTACACCTTC

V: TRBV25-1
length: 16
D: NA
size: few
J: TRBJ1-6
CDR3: CASSDTAGGYNSPLHF
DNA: TGTGCCAGCAGTGATACAGCCGGGGGGTATAATTCACCCCTCCACTTT

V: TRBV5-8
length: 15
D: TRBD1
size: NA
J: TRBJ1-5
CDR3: CASSLGQGAYQPQHF
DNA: TGTGCCAGCAGCTTGGGGCAGGGGGCTTATCAGCCCCAGCATTTT

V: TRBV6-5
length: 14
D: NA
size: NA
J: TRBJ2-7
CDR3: CASRAGTDSYEQYF
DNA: TGTGCCAGCAGGGCGGGGACAGACTCCTACGAGCAGTACTTC

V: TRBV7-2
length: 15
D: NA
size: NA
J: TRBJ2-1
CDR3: CASSPSPGVSREQFF
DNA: TGTGCCAGCAGCCCCTCCCCAGGGGTTAGTAGGGAGCAGTTCTTC

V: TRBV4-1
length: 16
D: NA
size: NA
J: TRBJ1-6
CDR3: CASSQQPSYLGSPLHF
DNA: TGCGCCAGCAGCCAACAACCGTCCTATCTGGGTTCACCCCTCCACTTT

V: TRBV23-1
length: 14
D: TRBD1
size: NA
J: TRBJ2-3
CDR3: CARDSQGRMDTQYF
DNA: TGCGCCCGGGACAGCCAAGGAAGGATGGATACGCAGTATTTT

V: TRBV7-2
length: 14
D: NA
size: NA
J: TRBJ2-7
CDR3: CASSQYALGYEQYF
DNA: TGTGCCAGCAGCCAATACGCCCTGGGCTACGAGCAGTACTTC

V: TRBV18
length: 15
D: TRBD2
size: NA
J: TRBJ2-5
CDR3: CASSYDMAGVVTQYF
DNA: TGTGCCAGCTCCTACGATATGGCGGGAGTAGTGACCCAGTACTTC

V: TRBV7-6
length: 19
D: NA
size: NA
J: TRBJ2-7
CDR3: CASSPGPYLTGLRAYEQYF
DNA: TGTGCCAGCAGCCCAGGCCCCTATCTTACAGGGCTCAGGGCCTACGAGCAGTACTTC

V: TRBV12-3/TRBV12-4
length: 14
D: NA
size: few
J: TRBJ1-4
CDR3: CASSFQTNNEKLFF
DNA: TGTGCCAGCAGTTTTCAAACTAATAATGAAAAACTGTTTTTT

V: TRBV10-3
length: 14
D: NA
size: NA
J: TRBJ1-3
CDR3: CAISDLSLRNTIYF
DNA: TGTGCCATCAGTGACTTAAGTCTTAGAAACACCATATATTTT

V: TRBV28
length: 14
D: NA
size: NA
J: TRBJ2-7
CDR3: CASSLSGYSYEQYF
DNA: TGTGCCAGCAGTTTATCGGGCTACTCCTACGAGCAGTACTTC

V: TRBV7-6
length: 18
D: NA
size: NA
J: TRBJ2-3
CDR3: CASSPSLTTTPLTDTQYF
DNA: TGTGCCAGCAGCCCGAGCCTTACCACAACTCCCTTAACAGATACGCAGTATTTT

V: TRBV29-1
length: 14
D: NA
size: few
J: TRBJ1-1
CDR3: CSVEENFMNTEAFF
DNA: TGCAGCGTTGAAGAGAACTTTATGAACACTGAAGCTTTCTTT

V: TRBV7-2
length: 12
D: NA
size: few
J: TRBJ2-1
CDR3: CASRSPTNEQFF
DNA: TGTGCCAGCAGGTCGCCCACCAATGAGCAGTTCTTC

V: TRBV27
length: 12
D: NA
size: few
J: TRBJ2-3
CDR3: CASSLGAGGQYF
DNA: TGTGCCAGCAGTTTAGGGGCGGGTGGGCAGTATTTT

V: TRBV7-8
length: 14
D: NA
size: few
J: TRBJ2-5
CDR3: CASSSQPRGETQYF
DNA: TGTGCCAGCAGCTCCCAGCCCCGCGGGGAGACCCAGTACTTC

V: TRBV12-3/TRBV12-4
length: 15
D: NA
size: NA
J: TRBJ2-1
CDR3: CASSFLRRTYNEQFF
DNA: TGTGCCAGCAGTTTTTTACGGAGAACCTACAATGAGCAGTTCTTC

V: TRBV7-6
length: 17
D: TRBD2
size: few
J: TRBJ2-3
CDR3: CASSLPPGLAGSDTQYF
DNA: TGTGCCAGCAGCTTGCCCCCGGGACTAGCGGGATCAGATACGCAGTATTTT

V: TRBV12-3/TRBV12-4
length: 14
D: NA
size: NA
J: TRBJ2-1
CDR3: CASSGGGDLNEQFF
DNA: TGTGCCAGCAGCGGGGGTGGGGATCTCAATGAGCAGTTCTTC

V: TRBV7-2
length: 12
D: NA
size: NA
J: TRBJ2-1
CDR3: CASSRWDAEQFF
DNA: TGTGCCAGCAGCCGGTGGGACGCAGAGCAGTTCTTC

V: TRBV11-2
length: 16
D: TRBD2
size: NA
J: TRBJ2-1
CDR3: CASSSWASGLYNEQFF
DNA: TGTGCCAGCAGCTCCTGGGCTAGCGGGCTTTACAATGAGCAGTTCTTC

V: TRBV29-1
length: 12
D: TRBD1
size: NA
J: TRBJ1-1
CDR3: CSVQRQGARAFF
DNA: TGCAGCGTTCAAAGACAGGGGGCGCGAGCTTTCTTT

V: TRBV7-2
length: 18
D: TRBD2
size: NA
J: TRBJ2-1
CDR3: CASSSYIGLAGESDEQFF
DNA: TGTGCCAGCAGCTCTTACATCGGACTAGCGGGAGAGTCTGATGAGCAGTTCTTC

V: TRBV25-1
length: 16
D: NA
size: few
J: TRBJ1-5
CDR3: CASIRTELTSNQPQHF
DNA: TGTGCCAGCATCAGGACAGAGCTTACATCCAATCAGCCCCAGCATTTT

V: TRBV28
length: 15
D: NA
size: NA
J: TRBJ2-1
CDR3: CASSLSRGLYNEQFF
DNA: TGTGCCAGCAGTTTATCCCGGGGGCTCTACAATGAGCAGTTCTTC

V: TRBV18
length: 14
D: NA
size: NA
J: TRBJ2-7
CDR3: CASAKPSEVYEQYF
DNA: TGTGCCAGCGCTAAACCGAGCGAGGTCTACGAGCAGTACTTC

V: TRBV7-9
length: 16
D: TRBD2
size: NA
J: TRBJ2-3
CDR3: CASSLARTSGTDTQYF
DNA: TGTGCCAGCAGCTTAGCGAGGACTAGCGGGACGGATACGCAGTATTTT

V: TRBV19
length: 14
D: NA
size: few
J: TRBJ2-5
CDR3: CASSIADHQETQYF
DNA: TGTGCCAGTAGTATAGCGGACCACCAAGAGACCCAGTACTTC